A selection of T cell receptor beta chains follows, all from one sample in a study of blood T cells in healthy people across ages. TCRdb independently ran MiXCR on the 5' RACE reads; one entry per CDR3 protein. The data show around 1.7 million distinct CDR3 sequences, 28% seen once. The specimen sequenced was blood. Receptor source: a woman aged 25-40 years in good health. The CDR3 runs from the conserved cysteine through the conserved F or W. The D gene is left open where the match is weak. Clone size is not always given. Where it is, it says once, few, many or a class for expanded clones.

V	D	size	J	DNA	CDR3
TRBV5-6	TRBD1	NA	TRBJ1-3	TGTGCCAGCAGCCCGCGCGACAGGGCTGGAAACACCATATATTTT	CASSPRDRAGNTIYF
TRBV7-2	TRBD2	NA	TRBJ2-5	TGTGCCAGCAGCCTCCGAGACAGCGGGAGTGGGAAAGAGACCCAGTACTTC	CASSLRDSGSGKETQYF
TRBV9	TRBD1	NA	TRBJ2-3	TGTGCCGGCAGCGTATTGGGACAGCCCTTTAGCACAGATACGCAGTATTTT	CAGSVLGQPFSTDTQYF
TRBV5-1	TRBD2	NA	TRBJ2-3	TGCGCCAGCAGCTTGCAGTGGCGGGAGACAGATACGCAGTATTTT	CASSLQWRETDTQYF
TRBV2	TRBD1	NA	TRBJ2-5	TGTGCCAGCACAGGGGGCACGTACCAAGAGACCCAGTACTTC	CASTGGTYQETQYF
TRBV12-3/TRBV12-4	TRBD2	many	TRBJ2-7	TGTGCCAGCAGTTTAGTGGGACTAGCGGGAGGTGGCGAGCAGTACTTC	CASSLVGLAGGGEQYF
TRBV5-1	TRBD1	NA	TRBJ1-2	TGCGCCAGCAGCCACAGGGGTTTAGCTAACTATGGCTACACCTTC	CASSHRGLANYGYTF
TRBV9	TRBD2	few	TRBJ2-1	TGTGCCAGCAGCGACTCGGGACCAGCGGGGAATGAGCAGTTCTTC	CASSDSGPAGNEQFF
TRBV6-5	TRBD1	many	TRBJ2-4	TGTGCCAGCAGACCCGACAGGGCGAACATTCAGTACTTC	CASRPDRANIQYF
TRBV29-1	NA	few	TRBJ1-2	TGCAGCGTTGGGGGGCAGGCCGTATACACCTTC	CSVGGQAVYTF
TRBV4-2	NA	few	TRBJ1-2	TGTGCCAGCAGCCAAGCCTCAGGGAGGGGGGATAACTATGGCTACACCTTC	CASSQASGRGDNYGYTF
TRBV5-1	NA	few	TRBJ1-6	TGCGCCAGCAGCTTGGCCGAGGGCTCCTATAATTCACCCCTCCACTTT	CASSLAEGSYNSPLHF
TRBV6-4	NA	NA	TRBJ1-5	TGTGCCAGCCCACACCGGGGCCCTACCTCCTATAGCAATCAGCCCCAGCATTTT	CASPHRGPTSYSNQPQHF
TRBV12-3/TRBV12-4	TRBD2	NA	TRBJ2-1	TGTGCCAGCAAGTTGGCGGGGGGCTGGAATGAGCAGTTCTTC	CASKLAGGWNEQFF
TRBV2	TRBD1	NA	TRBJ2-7	TGTGCCAGCAGCCCCAGGGGGCCAAACGAGCAGTACTTC	CASSPRGPNEQYF
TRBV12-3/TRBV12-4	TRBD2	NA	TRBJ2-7	TGTGCCAGCAGTCCCCTAATAGCGGGGTGGGACAATGAGCAGTACTTC	CASSPLIAGWDNEQYF
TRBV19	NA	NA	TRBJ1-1	TGTGCCAGTAGTACGTCACCGGGGGTTGAAGCTTTCTTT	CASSTSPGVEAFF
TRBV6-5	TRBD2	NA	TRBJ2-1	TGTGCCAGCAGTTACTCGGCTAGCGGGGGCAATGAGCAGTTCTTC	CASSYSASGGNEQFF
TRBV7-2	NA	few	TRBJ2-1	TGTGCCAGCAGCAAAGGTGGGGGAGTTACTTACAATGAGCAGTTCTTC	CASSKGGGVTYNEQFF
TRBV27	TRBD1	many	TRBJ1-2	TGTGCCAGCAGAAATAAGGGGACAGTCTATGGCTACACCTTC	CASRNKGTVYGYTF
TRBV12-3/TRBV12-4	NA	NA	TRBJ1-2	TGTGCCAGCAGCCCCGGGCGGGTGGGGGAATTTGGAGGCTACACCTTC	CASSPGRVGEFGGYTF
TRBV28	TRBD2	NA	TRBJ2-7	TGTGCCAGCAGTTTATTTATGTTTGCTAGCGGCAGGTCCTACGAGCAGTACTTC	CASSLFMFASGRSYEQYF